Described below is a single T cell receptor beta chain sequence and its context. Its antigen is undetermined. Mismatch with germline at one junction end may stem from a read error. Per the germline V gene, CDR1 is MNHEY and CDR2 is SMNVEV (reference sequence). The CDR3 contains 13 residues. TCRdb re-analysed the reads in MiXCR, keeping a single row per CDR3 protein. The data hold some 600,000 distinct CDR3 sequences, with roughly 24% observed a single time. The data are from a study of T cell repertoires in cytomegalovirus infection. For the study at large: Evidence of both CMV infection and a matching HLA type came from public TCR beta signatures. Study-level points and caveats: The ex vivo response showed dominance by HLA-C-restricted CMV-specific TCR beta clonotypes.

The chain uses TRBV27 and TRBJ2-1; D is perhaps TRBD1 (7 bases). Sequencing was performed on CD8+ T cells from PBMCs. The clonotype comes from a human donor in good health (CMV status not recorded). Some clones in this sample may be carry-over from other donors' samples. The CDR3 here is CASSPGTEGGMAF. The CDR3, as DNA: TGTGCCAGCAGTCCGGGGACAGAAGGAGGGATGGCCTTC.